This T cell receptor (beta chain) emerged from a study of T-cell reconstitution after alpha-beta-depleted transplantation in children. Preparation of the TCRbeta library involved a method that used unique molecular identifiers. MiXCR, run by TCRdb on the PCR reads, gives a single entry per CDR3 protein. The sample carries roughly 300,000 distinct CDR3 sequences, around 10% recorded once. Study-wide results and limits: For some patients, TCRbeta diversity was high at day 60 because of recipient T cells and thymic progenitors that survived. Newly made T cells mostly supplied T-cell counts and diversity one year after transplant. It was reported that alpha-beta T cells came from several hundred expanded graft clones (about two months after transplant).

This clonotype was observed many times. Its antigen is as yet unknown. Looked up from germline, CDR1 is MNHEY and CDR2 is SVGAGI. Trimming took off 2 bases at V and 7 bases at J, with 11 bases between the two ends. This CDR3 has 14 residues. This TCR was sampled from a male patient aged 2 to 10 who had a stem cell transplant for chronic granulomatous disease, so the T cells may come from the graft donor. This rearrangement joins TRBV6-5 to TRBJ1-4, with a possible D match to TRBD1 (5 bases). The material sequenced was peripheral blood, taken 180 days after TCRalphabeta/CD19-depleted stem cell transplant. The CDR3 loop is CASSYLQGTEKLFF. The CDR3 nucleotides are TGTGCCAGCAGTTACCTTCAGGGTACTGAAAAACTGTTTTTT.